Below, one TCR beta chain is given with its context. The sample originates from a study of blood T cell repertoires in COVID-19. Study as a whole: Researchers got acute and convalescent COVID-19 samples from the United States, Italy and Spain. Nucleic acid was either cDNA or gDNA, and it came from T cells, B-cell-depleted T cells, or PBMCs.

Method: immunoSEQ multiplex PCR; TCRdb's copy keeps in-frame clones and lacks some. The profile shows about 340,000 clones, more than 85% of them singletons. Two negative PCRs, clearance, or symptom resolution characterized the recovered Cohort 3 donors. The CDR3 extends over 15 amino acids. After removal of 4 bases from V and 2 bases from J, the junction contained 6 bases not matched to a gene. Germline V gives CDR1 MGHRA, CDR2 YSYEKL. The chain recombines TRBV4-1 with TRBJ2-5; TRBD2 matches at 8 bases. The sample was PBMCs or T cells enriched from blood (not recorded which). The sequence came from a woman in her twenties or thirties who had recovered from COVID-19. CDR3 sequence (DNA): TGCGCCAGCAGCCGGGTAGCGGGGCCACAAGAGACCCAGTACTTC. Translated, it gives CASSRVAGPQETQYF.